This section outlines one TCR beta chain sequence together with its context. Its antigen is as yet unknown. All of the isolated RNA was reverse transcribed, so expressed TCRB transcripts were sequenced. Produced via immunoSEQ multiplex PCR; TCRdb's table is partial and in-frame only. The table shows 150,000 or so clones, with roughly 60% occurring only once. This record comes from a study of beta chain features in type 1 diabetes. Study-wide background: Sorted cells, approximately 110,000,000 in number, were examined across all samples.

Unmatched junction bases numbered 8, after V lost 5 bases and J lost 7 bases. In germline, CDR1 is MNHEY, CDR2 SVGAGI. This CDR3 has 14 amino acids. Overall study results and limits: Moderate but significant shortening of TCRB CDR3s was recorded in all four CD4+ subsets from Type 1 diabetes patients. The similarity of naive, central memory and Treg TCRB repertoires appeared greater among patients than among healthy donors.

V usage is TRBV6-5 and J usage is TRBJ2-1; 7 bases are a match to TRBD1. This sequence was found in a man aged 25-45 years with type 1 diabetes. Sequenced: naive CD4+ T cells from blood. The CDR3 DNA sequence: TGTGCCAGCAGTGATACACAGGGGTGGAATGAGCAGTTCTTC. It is translated as CASSDTQGWNEQFF.